This T cell receptor beta chain came from a study of T cells in Graves' hyperthyroidism and ophthalmopathy (dated by TCRdb to the late 2010s). Background for the entire study: Peripheral blood was sampled at the time of initial diagnosis, prior to any treatment. A discovery cohort of approximately 97 patients, about 40 with Graves' ophthalmopathy and roughly 59 with stable Graves' hyperthyroidism, was used to find distinguishing TCR V-J signatures. In about 6 Graves' hyperthyroidism patients, the study also compared T-cell repertoires from thyroid tissue with T-cell repertoires from blood. Whether ophthalmopathy could be predicted prospectively was tested in an independent validation cohort made up of about 20 hyperthyroidism patients plus 17 patients who later progressed to ophthalmopathy. After blood sampling, hyperthyroidism patients were treated with methimazole at a starting dose of 30 mg daily, and ophthalmopathy patients were treated with high-dose intravenous methylprednisolone. The 100 or so discovery patients were divided at random into training and test sets in a 7:3 ratio. The paper reports TCR Vbeta CDR3 sequencing of over 130 peripheral blood samples: over 40 ophthalmopathy, under 80 hyperthyroidism and approximately 17 progressor patients.

The TCR beta CDR3 regions were amplified from the RNA transcripts. A first-round RT-PCR of the TCR CDR3 used the HTBI primer set with the Qiagen OneStep RT-PCR kit. Libraries were constructed in a second round of multiplex PCR, after which size selection and purification were carried out. Paired-end sequencing of the libraries was performed with 100 bp reads on an Illumina HiSeq2000. Regarding the original processing steps: SOAPnuke was used to process the raw data, removing reads that contained adapters or uncalled bases, had a mean Phred below 15, or lacked an exact match to the constant primer or identifier. High-quality paired reads were merged with COPE v1.2.5, and unique nucleotide sequences were defined as clonotypes. Clonotypes were aligned to IMGT TRBV, TRBD and TRBJ reference segments using MiTCR v1.1. The analysis was restricted to V-J combinations with a frequency above 0.0001, which together covered approximately 99% of the repertoires. A TCS score was defined as the ratio between F50 (clonal expansion) and ExV (chaos), using BLOSUM62-based TCRdist between CDR3 peptides within each V-J. Welch's t-statistics and random forest reduced roughly 530 V-J features to about 13, which were used in a naive Bayes classifier (R e1071). In TCRdb, the public reads were trimmed at Q25 with fastp and aligned with MiXCR, with productive beta chains retained. Identical CDR3 proteins give one entry, which carries the most common genes and DNA. The V and J calls and clone size are TCRdb's, not the authors'. Across this sample there are about 360,000 distinct CDR3 sequences, with around 25% seen only once. The ten most abundant clones make up more than 60% of the sample.

Notes on this clonotype: Which antigen it targets is not known. No much larger clone exists at a distance of one base, and base qualities are not known.

Cut back by 4 bases and 7 bases, the V and J ends lie 17 bases apart. In the germline V gene, CDR1 corresponds to MGHRA and CDR2 to YSYEKL. The CDR3 measures 15 amino acids from cysteine to phenylalanine. This entry keeps only the CDR3 DNA: 45 bases, framed from base 1. Stable Graves' hyperthyroidism was defined as no progression to ophthalmopathy during 18 months of follow-up. Hyperthyroidism patients were newly diagnosed, had a disease duration of under 2 months, and were aged 18 to 65 years. Any patient with an uncontrolled infection, another autoimmune disease, pregnancy or lactation was excluded. Diagnoses were based on clinical symptoms, serum thyroxine and TRAb, thyroid ultrasound and orbital computed tomography. PBMCs were isolated from around 10 ml of fresh peripheral blood by Ficoll-Paque density gradient centrifugation. Total RNA was extracted using Trizol reagent, and RNA quality was assessed on an Agilent 2100 Bioanalyzer.

The investigation overall reported the following: In validation, the model predicted progression to ophthalmopathy a median of 6.5 months before onset, with over 55% sensitivity and roughly 72% specificity. A model built on a 13 V-J signature distinguished ophthalmopathy from stable hyperthyroidism, reaching roughly 88% sensitivity and around 82% specificity in cross-validation and 80%/75% in testing. Sample size was not statistically predetermined, and blinding of investigators to group allocation was not performed. Most expanded thyroid clonotypes (frequency above 0.001) were also detected in blood, a finding suggesting that blood repertoires may reflect thyroid immune responses.

The sequencing input was blood. The source is a man between 45 and 60 years old with Graves' hyperthyroidism. Here the chain combines TRBV4-1 and TRBJ1-5; tentative D gene TRBD1, with 6 bases matching. Here the CDR3 is given as CASSRGNQGLQPQHF. The DNA reads as follows: TGCGCCAGCAGCCGAGGAAATCAGGGGTTACAGCCCCAGCATTTT.